This T cell receptor beta chain was documented in a study of response to subunit inactivated influenza vaccine. V was cut by 5 bases and J by 2 bases, with 19 bases left in between. Germline V gene lookup returns CDR1 SGHVS and CDR2 FNYEAQ. There are 17 residues in the CDR3. One entry per CDR3 protein, called by TCRdb with MiXCR from the RT-PCR reads. Seen here are just under 550,000 distinct CDR3 sequences, roughly a quarter observed once, and the top ten hold 2.8%. This sample also appeared in a second study, on T cells expressing NK-cell markers. Per that study: For TCR beta, cDNA was produced by 5'RACE template switching with UMIs. There were seven HCMV-seropositive donors and one seronegative donor among the eight sequenced. In a group of several donors, dominant NKG2C+ clonotypes represented about 1.0-7.5% of CD8+ T cells. Four of the donors also had these clonotypes leading their CD3+CD56-NKG2C+ fraction.

The sequencing here drew on CD4+ T cells sorted from PBMCs, taken 11 to 12 days after vaccination. This chain links TRBV7-6 with TRBJ2-1, with D perhaps TRBD1 or TRBD2 (5 bases each). The TCR was taken from a man between 45 and 60 years old who received an inactivated influenza vaccine. This chain's CDR3 is CASSPTTGTYTYNEQFF. DNA of the CDR3: TGTGCCAGCAGCCCGACGACCGGGACGTATACCTACAATGAGCAGTTCTTC.